The T cell receptor beta chain described here comes from a study of siplizumab effects on memory and regulatory T cells. Study-level information: Each responder-stimulator pair had a siplizumab approximately 0.99 ug/mL reaction and a drug-free control. Study outcomes and limitations: Siplizumab led to significantly less abundant alloreactive sequences that could be traced back to unstimulated CD4+ memory cells. Unstimulated subsets contained matches for only a minor fraction of alloreactive clones.

Germline loops: CDR1 SNHLY, CDR2 FYNNEI. The CDR3 runs to 14 residues. With 6 bases clipped from V and 8 bases from J, the junction kept 6 bases outside the gene matches. To note about this clone: Its target is not known.

Cocultured for five to seven days at 37°C were the mixed lymphocyte reaction cells. At a 1:1 ratio, CFSE-labelled responder PBMCs were mixed with Violet Dye-labelled stimulator PBMCs. Assay: immunoSEQ multiplex PCR; the TCRdb copy retains only in-frame clones and omits some. This sample has 17,000 or so clones, with over 45% found just once. The sequenced material came from CFSE-low (dividing) CD4+ T cells sorted from an allogeneic mixed lymphocyte reaction. The chain couples TRBV2 to TRBJ1-4, with TRBD1 matching over 10 bases. This clonotype was obtained from a human donor in good health; the cells came from an allogeneic mixed lymphocyte reaction. The CDR3 coding sequence is TGTGCCAGCAGGCGACAGGGGGCAGGAGAAAAACTGTTTTTT. It yields the protein CASRRQGAGEKLFF.